This T cell receptor (beta chain) was captured in a study of T cell repertoires in cytomegalovirus infection. Study as a whole: In the study, CMV epitopes included recently identified HLA-C-restricted and well-studied HLA-B-restricted ones.

General study results and limits: Frequencies of public TCR beta families were cumulated, and this identified carriers of CMV plus the relevant HLA. The ex vivo response was dominated by HLA-C-restricted CMV-specific TCR beta clonotypes.

About this clonotype itself: Its antigen is still unknown.

CDR1 and CDR2 from the germline V gene are SGHVS and FQNEAQ. Trimming took off 3 bases at V and 3 bases at J, with 9 bases between the two ends. The CDR3 consists of 13 residues. Using its own MiXCR run on the reads, TCRdb lists one record per CDR3 protein. The sample includes roughly 160,000 distinct CDR3 sequences, 20% to 25% seen only once; the top ten take around a quarter. Sample: CD8+ T cells from cultured PBMCs, taken from culture after CMV antigen stimulation. V usage is TRBV7-8 and J usage is TRBJ2-7, with D possibly being TRBD2 (5 bases). This TCR was sampled from a human donor in good health (CMV status not recorded). Some clones in this sample may be carry-over from other donors' samples. The CDR3 nucleotides read TGTGCCAGCAGCTTGCGACTAAACTACGAGCAGTACTTC. Encoded protein: CASSLRLNYEQYF.